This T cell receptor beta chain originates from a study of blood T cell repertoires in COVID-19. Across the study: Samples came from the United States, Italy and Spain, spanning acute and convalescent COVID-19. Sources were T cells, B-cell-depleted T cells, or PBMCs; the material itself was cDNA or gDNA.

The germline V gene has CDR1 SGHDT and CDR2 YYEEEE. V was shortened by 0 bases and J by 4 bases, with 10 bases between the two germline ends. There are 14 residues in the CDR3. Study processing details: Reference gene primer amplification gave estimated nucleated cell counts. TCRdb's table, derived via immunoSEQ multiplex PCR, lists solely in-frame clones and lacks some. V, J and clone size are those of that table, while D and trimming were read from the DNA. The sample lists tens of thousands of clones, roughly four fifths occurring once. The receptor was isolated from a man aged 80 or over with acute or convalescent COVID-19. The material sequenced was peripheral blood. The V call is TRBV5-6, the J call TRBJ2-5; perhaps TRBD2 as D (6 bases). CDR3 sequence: CASSLVGRGETQYF. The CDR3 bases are TGTGCCAGCAGCTTGGTAGGGCGGGGAGAGACCCAGTACTTC.